The clone carrying this T cell receptor (beta chain) was detected many times. Its antigen is not identified. These data are taken from a study of regulatory T cells in long-lasting Graves disease. The TCR beta library used iRepertoire HTBI primers with Arm-PCR amplification of CDR3. TCRdb re-derived calls from the multiplex PCR reads in MiXCR, one entry per CDR3 protein. This sample has roughly 450,000 distinct CDR3 sequences; about 20% occur once, and the top ten carry less than 9%. As for time point: persistent/refractory GD, antithyroid drugs over 5 years with positive TRAb. Following extraction of RNA from PBMCs, that RNA was used to make the TCR library. Study-wide points: Patients with persistent disease showed a bias toward TRBV28, TRBJ1-2 and TRBJ2-5.

Trimming took 1 base from V and 3 from J, leaving 6 bases between them. CDR1 is SNHLY, CDR2 FYNNEI, per germline. This CDR3 is 13 amino acids long. The receptor comes from a female donor with Graves disease. The input for sequencing was peripheral blood mononuclear cells (PBMCs), taken when the disease was refractory, from a patient treated with antithyroid drugs. This chain uses TRBV2 with TRBJ1-1; D unclear. CDR3 sequence (DNA): TGTGCCAGCAGTGAAGAGGCGGACACTGAAGCTTTCTTT. This codes for CASSEEADTEAFF.